This paragraph covers one T cell receptor beta chain sequence. This sample was taken from a study of blood T cell repertoires in COVID-19. On the study more broadly: Donors in the United States, Italy and Spain gave samples during acute or convalescent COVID-19. The analysed material was cDNA or gDNA that came from T cells, B-cell-depleted T cells, or PBMCs.

The authors' processing: Cell counts per sample came from amplifying reference gene primers. Sequencing was performed with immunoSEQ multiplex PCR; in TCRdb, only in-frame clones are kept and a portion is missing. D and trimming were read from the DNA, whereas the V and J calls and clone size are those reported in that table. The data contain some 80,000 clones, 88% of them singletons. Sequenced: peripheral blood. The source of this sequence is a human donor in a cohort sampled during active COVID-19.

CDR3 nucleotides: TGCGCCAGCAGTCAGGGGACAGGGGGCCGGGAGACCCAGTACTTC. It translates to CASSQGTGGRETQYF. J is TRBJ2-5 and V is TRBV23-1; 12 bases are a match to TRBD1. TRBV23-1 falls under the ORF class, with uncertain function. CDR3 length: 15 residues. Losses at the gene ends were 3 bases for V and 5 bases for J; bases not matched to a gene: 4.